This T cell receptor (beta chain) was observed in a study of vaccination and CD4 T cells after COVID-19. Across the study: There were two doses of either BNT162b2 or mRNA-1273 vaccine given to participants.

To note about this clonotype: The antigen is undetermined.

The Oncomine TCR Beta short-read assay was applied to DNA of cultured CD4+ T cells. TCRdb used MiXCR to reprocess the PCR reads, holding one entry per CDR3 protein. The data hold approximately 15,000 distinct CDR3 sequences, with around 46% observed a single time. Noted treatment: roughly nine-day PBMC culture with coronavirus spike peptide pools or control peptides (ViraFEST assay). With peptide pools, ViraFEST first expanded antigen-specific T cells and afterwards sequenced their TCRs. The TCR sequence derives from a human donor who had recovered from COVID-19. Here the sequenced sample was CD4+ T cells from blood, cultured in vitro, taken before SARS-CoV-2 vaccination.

CDR3 DNA sequence: TGCAGCTCACGGGACAGCTTGAATTCACCCCTCCACTTT. This encodes CSSRDSLNSPLHF. The gene calls are TRBV29-1 and TRBJ1-6; 7 bases are a match to TRBD1. The CDR3 extends over 13 amino acids. J lost 7 bases, V lost 8 bases, and 8 bases had no gene match. CDR1 is SQVTM and CDR2 is ANQGSEA in the germline V gene.